A single sample gave rise to the 21 T cell receptor beta chains below, sequenced in a study of glioma-infiltrating T cells after dendritic cell vaccination. Time point meaning: after dendritic cell vaccination, including at tumor progression/relapse. Here immunoSEQ multiplex PCR was the method, and the copy in TCRdb shows in-frame clones only, minus some. The sample carries tens of thousands of clones, roughly four fifths recorded once. The sample was blood, taken after dendritic cell vaccination. These receptor sequences come from a human donor with glioblastoma.

The chain employs TRBV7-9 and TRBJ1-1; D possibly corresponds to TRBD1 (5 bases). V lost 3 bases and J lost 3, with 14 bases in between. This CDR3 has 15 amino acids. CDR1 is SEHNR, CDR2 FQNEAQ, per germline (reference sequence). The CDR3 region is CASSFKRREDTEAFF. DNA of the CDR3: TGTGCCAGCAGCTTTAAGCGCAGGGAGGACACTGAAGCTTTCTTT.

This chain joins TRBV4-3 and TRBJ1-2, with D perhaps TRBD1 (5 bases). CDR1 is LGHNA and CDR2 is YSLEER in the germline V gene. There are 16 residues in the CDR3. With 1 base removed from V and 4 bases from J, the gap between germline ends came to 16 bases. The CDR3 protein is CASSQGPTVSFYGYTF. The CDR3 DNA reads as TGCGCCAGCAGCCAAGGCCCGACAGTTTCTTTCTATGGCTACACCTTC.

This clone was counted a few times. The V gene is TRBV6-5, the J gene TRBJ1-1, with D tentatively TRBD1 (5 bases). The CDR3 is 13 residues long. Trimming left V 5 bases short and J 5 bases short, with 12 bases between. Germline CDR1 MNHEY, CDR2 SVGAGI. For the CDR3, the DNA is TGTGCCAGCAGTCGCACCAGGGTGACTGAAGCTTTCTTT. This codes for CASSRTRVTEAFF.

This chain uses TRBV18 with TRBJ1-2; D may be TRBD1 (5 bases). V dropped 3 bases and J dropped 0 bases, with 11 bases sitting between them. Germline V gives CDR1 KGHSH, CDR2 LQKENI. This CDR3 contains 15 residues. In nucleotides, the CDR3 is TGTGCCAGCTCACCGACAGTCCCTACTAACTATGGCTACACCTTC. It codes for CASSPTVPTNYGYTF.

The chain joins TRBV11-2 to TRBJ2-7, with D perhaps TRBD2 (5 bases). Trimming shortened V by 5 bases and J by 3 bases, and 17 bases separated the two germline ends. The CDR3 runs 15 residues. Germline V gene sequence: CDR1 SGHAT, CDR2 FQNNGV. This CDR3 is CASSTIEGMNYEQYF. The CDR3, as DNA: TGTGCCAGCAGCACGATCGAGGGAATGAACTACGAGCAGTACTTC.

The CDR3 coding sequence is TGTGCCAGCAGCCGGACAGGAAATTCACCCCTCCACTTT. Amino acids: CASSRTGNSPLHF. This chain links TRBV7-3 with TRBJ1-6; 7 bases are a match to TRBD1. The CDR3 has 13 residues. Trimming at V came to 5 bases and at J to 7 bases, leaving 2 bases not matched to a gene. Germline values: CDR1 SGHTA, CDR2 FQGTGA.

This chain joins TRBV9 and TRBJ2-3, with D unclear. Trimming cost V 0 bases and J 4 bases, with 12 bases left between them. The CDR3 totals 15 residues. Germline loops: CDR1 SGDLS, CDR2 YYNGEE. The CDR3, as DNA: TGTGCCAGCAGCGTAGACAGTTCACCCTCAGATACGCAGTATTTT. Translation gives CASSVDSSPSDTQYF. The full variable domain, in which reference TRBV9 and TRBJ2-3 provide the parts outside the CDR3, is DSGVTQTPKHLITATGQRVTLRCSPRSGDLSVYWYQQSLDQGLQFLIQYYNGEERAKGNILERFSAQQFPDLHSELNLSSLELGDSALYFCASSVDSSPSDTQYFGPGTRLTVL.

Only a few counts were recorded for this clone. This chain joins TRBV7-9 and TRBJ1-4, with 7 bases lining up with TRBD1. Trimming cost V 8 bases and J 7 bases; bases outside gene matches: 13. The germline V gene has CDR1 SEHNR and CDR2 FQNEAQ (reference sequence). There are 15 residues in the CDR3. The CDR3 spells CASGRGTDPSEKLFF. The CDR3 DNA reads TGTGCCAGCGGAAGGGGGACAGACCCCTCTGAAAAACTGTTTTTT. Drawing the rest from reference TRBV7-9 and TRBJ1-4, the complete variable domain is DTGVSQNPRHKITKRGQNVTFRCDPISEHNRLYWYRQTLGQGPEFLTYFQNEAQLEKSRLLSDRFSAERPKGSFSTLEIQRTEQGDSAMYLCASGRGTDPSEKLFFGSGTQLSVL.

V and J are TRBV30 and TRBJ1-5; 10 bases map to TRBD1. Germline V gene data show CDR1 as GTSNPN and CDR2 as SVGIG (reference sequence). The V and J ends lost 4 bases and 2 bases, in that order; junction bases with no gene match: 14. The CDR3 has 18 residues. This CDR3 is CAWTSSRLGQGGNQPQHF. DNA for the CDR3: TGTGCCTGGACCTCCTCGCGTTTAGGACAGGGGGGCAATCAGCCCCAGCATTTT.

The chain employs TRBV5-1 and TRBJ1-1; D may be TRBD1 (5 bases). This CDR3 contains 13 residues. V gave up 4 bases and J gave up 0 bases, with 7 bases separating them. Germline CDR1 and CDR2: SGHRS and YFSETQ. CDR3 region: CASSATVNTEAFF. The CDR3 DNA follows: TGCGCCAGCAGCGCGACAGTGAACACTGAAGCTTTCTTT. Combining the CDR3 with reference TRBV5-1 and TRBJ1-1 gives the whole variable domain KAGVTQTPRYLIKTRGQQVTLSCSPISGHRSVSWYQQTPGQGLQFLFEYFSETQRNKGNFPGRFSGRQFSNSRSEMNVSTLELGDSALYLCASSATVNTEAFFGQGTRLTVV.

This chain links TRBV11-1 with TRBJ2-1, with TRBD2 matching over 7 bases. Germline V gene sequence: CDR1 SGHAT, CDR2 FQDESV (reference sequence). This CDR3 has 16 amino acids. V was pared by 3 bases and J by 2 bases, with 7 bases of the junction left unmatched. The CDR3 DNA follows: TGTGCCAGCAGCTTTAGGGTGGCGGGGGCCTACAATGAGCAGTTCTTC. It encodes CASSFRVAGAYNEQFF.

The chain couples TRBV6-5 to TRBJ1-1; D remains unclear. There are 12 residues in the CDR3. Germline values: CDR1 MNHEY, CDR2 SVGAGI. The V end was cut by 5 bases, the J end by 4 bases, with 8 bases between. The CDR3 reads CASSLPGTEAFF. CDR3 nucleotide sequence: TGTGCCAGCAGTCTACCGGGCACTGAAGCTTTCTTT.

This clone showed up just a few times. Other DNA sequences in this specimen translate into the identical CDR3. The rearrangement joins TRBV29-1 to TRBJ1-1; tentative D call: TRBD1 (6 bases). CDR3 length equals 10 residues. V was pared by 4 bases and J by 7 bases, with 7 bases between. From germline, CDR1 is SQVTM and CDR2 ANQGSEA. The CDR3 DNA sequence: TGCAGCGTTGCCAGGGGTGAAGCTTTCTTT. Protein product: CSVARGEAFF.

This sequence joins TRBV4-3 and TRBJ2-7, with TRBD1 matching 11 bases. The trim removed 4 bases at V and 4 bases at J, leaving 3 bases unmatched. This CDR3 is built from 14 residues. Germline V gives CDR1 LGHNA, CDR2 YSLEER. The CDR3: CASSPGQGAYEQYF. The DNA of the CDR3 is TGCGCCAGCAGCCCAGGACAGGGGGCTTACGAGCAGTACTTC.

The gene calls are TRBV7-8 and TRBJ1-1; no definite D call. The CDR3 is 12 residues long. Germline V CDR1 and CDR2: SGHVS, FQNEAQ. The germline V and J ends were trimmed by 5 bases and 5 bases, with 9 bases remaining between them. The CDR3, as DNA: TGTGCCAGCAGCGTTGAGAGGACTGAAGCTTTCTTT. It translates to CASSVERTEAFF. The full variable domain, completed using reference TRBV7-8 and TRBJ1-1, is GAGVSQSPRYKVAKRGQDVALRCDPISGHVSLFWYQQALGQGPEFLTYFQNEAQLDKSGLPSDRFFAERPEGSVSTLKIQRTQQEDSAVYLCASSVERTEAFFGQGTRLTVV.

The chain couples TRBV7-6 to TRBJ2-5; TRBD2 is a possible D gene (5 bases). The CDR3 has 14 amino acids. Germline loops: CDR1 SGHVS, CDR2 FNYEAQ. Trimming left V 3 bases short and J 2 bases short, with 10 bases between. CDR3 region: CASSFLAGQETQYF. CDR3 bases: TGTGCCAGCAGCTTTTTGGCGGGTCAAGAGACCCAGTACTTC.

The chain uses TRBV7-9 and TRBJ2-7; D gene ambiguous. Trimming took 1 base from V and 7 from J, leaving 11 bases between them. The length of the CDR3 is 13 residues. Germline CDR1 reads SEHNR; CDR2 reads FQNEAQ (reference sequence). DNA for the CDR3: TGTGCCAGCAGCTTAGTCCACGGTGGTGAGCAGTACTTC. This encodes CASSLVHGGEQYF.

This chain links TRBV9 with TRBJ2-7; 9 bases are shared with TRBD1. The V and J ends lost 3 bases and 5 bases, in that order; junction bases with no gene match: 12. The CDR3 length is 16 residues. The V gene's germline CDR1 is SGDLS and CDR2 YYNGEE. CDR3: CASSAHPGQGFDEQYF. The DNA for the CDR3 is TGTGCCAGCAGCGCCCATCCGGGACAGGGATTCGACGAGCAGTACTTC.

The chain joins TRBV11-2 to TRBJ1-1; TRBD1 is a possible D gene (6 bases). The CDR3 runs 13 residues. CDR1 and CDR2 from the germline V gene are SGHAT and FQNNGV. V was trimmed by 2 bases and J by 5 bases, leaving 9 bases between them. CDR3 coding DNA: TGTGCCAGCAGCTTACGGGGGGCTACTGAAGCTTTCTTT. Translating it yields CASSLRGATEAFF. Full variable domain (rest looked up from reference TRBV11-2 and TRBJ1-1): EAGVAQSPRYKIIEKRQSVAFWCNPISGHATLYWYQQILGQGPKLLIQFQNNGVVDDSQLPKDRFSAERLKGVDSTLKIQPAKLEDSAVYLCASSLRGATEAFFGQGTRLTVV.

The genes are TRBV29-1 and TRBJ2-7; D might be TRBD1 (6 bases). The germline V gene has CDR1 SQVTM and CDR2 ANQGSEA. This CDR3 has 11 residues. Trimming cost V 7 bases and J 5 bases, with 12 bases left between them. CDR3 protein: CSAAAGDEQYF. CDR3 sequence (DNA): TGCAGCGCTGCCGCAGGGGACGAGCAGTACTTC.

This clone was observed a few times. The chain recombines TRBV5-1 with TRBJ2-5; TRBD2 aligns across 12 bases. CDR1 is SGHRS and CDR2 is YFSETQ in the germline V gene. Trimming cost V 4 bases and J 4 bases; bases outside gene matches: 5. The CDR3 runs to 15 residues. DNA for the CDR3: TGCGCCAGCAGCGCGGGACTAGCGGGCACAGAGACCCAGTACTTC. Translated: CASSAGLAGTETQYF.